Below, one T cell receptor (beta chain) is given with its context. This receptor's antigen is unknown. No base-level quality is on record; no much larger clone is a single base apart. The data derive from a study of OX40 agonist ivuxolimab in advanced cancers. Regarding the research as a whole: Ivuxolimab, which targeted the costimulatory receptor OX40 (CD134), was an agonistic, fully human IgG2 monoclonal antibody. The monotherapy dose-escalation portion (N ≈ 52 patients) of the phase I ivuxolimab trial is reported in the paper. Partial responses occurred in three dose-escalation patients, of whom one had hepatocellular carcinoma and two had cutaneous melanoma. In the dose-escalation cohort, 82.7% of patients were male, and the mean age was approximately 60 years, with a range of about 23 to 85. Of the approximately 50 dose-escalation patients, hepatocellular carcinoma was present in roughly 19, melanoma in around 15, renal cell carcinoma in 9 and head and neck cancer in 9. Intravenous ivuxolimab was administered to patients every 2 weeks at six dose levels: 0.01, 0.1, 0.3, 1.5, 3 and 10 mg/kg. Patients were allowed to have had prior anti-PD-1, anti-PD-L1 or anti-CTLA-4 therapy, and roughly 40% of the dose-escalation patients had been treated with checkpoint inhibitors. Peripheral TCRbeta sequencing was intended to test whether TCR sequence diversity was altered and clonal T-cell expansion was caused by ivuxolimab.

The paper as a whole reports these results and caveats: On average, CD8+ T cells showed more expanded clones than CD4+ T cells after ivuxolimab. Antigen specificity was not determined for the clonally expanded peripheral T cells. At doses of 0.1 to 3.0 mg/kg, clonal expansion of both CD4+ and CD8+ T cells in blood was seen between baseline and week 6. Low levels of normalized T-cell clonal expansion were also seen in some nonresponding patients. Partial responders in the 0.1-3.0 mg/kg groups had among the lowest normalized peripheral clonal expansion, especially among CD8+ T cells.

Via the germline V gene (reference sequence), CDR1 is SEHNR and CDR2 FQNEAQ. Trimming accounts for 1 base at V and 9 bases at J, while the number of junction bases matched to no gene is 3. There are 15 amino acids in the CDR3, from cysteine to phenylalanine inclusive. The CDR3 DNA has 45 bases and is translated from base 1. Patients with autoimmune disease history or receiving systemic immunosuppression were excluded from the trial. Peripheral blood for TCR sequencing was collected from all dose cohorts at baseline, on cycle 4 day 1, and on cycle 7 day 1. The samples were taken from a phase I, first-in-human, multicenter, open-label dose-escalation trial of ivuxolimab. The trial enrolled adults with locally advanced or metastatic head and neck squamous cell, hepatocellular, melanoma or renal cell carcinoma. Before TCR sequencing, CD4+ T cells and CD8+ T cells from peripheral blood were sorted into separate populations.

For sequencing of the TCRbeta CDR3 region, genomic DNA was extracted from the sorted cells. The immunoSEQ Assay was used to sequence the TCRbeta CDR3 regions. In its TCRdb copy, this immuneACCESS table keeps in-frame sequences only and misses some clones. Where compared with another copy, unresolved V genes explain less than half of these, and the others have no known cause. The sample has around 60,000 clones on record, 65% to 80% of them singletons. Roughly 6.3% of the sample goes to the ten largest clones. The chain couples TRBV7-9 to TRBJ2-1; 13 bases in between match TRBD2. The TCR originated in an adult with an advanced solid tumor such as melanoma, head and neck, liver or kidney cancer. The sample consisted of CD4+ or CD8+ T cells sorted from blood, taken in a trial of the OX40 agonist ivuxolimab. CDR3 protein: CASSLGTSGGGEQFF. The nucleotides read TGTGCCAGCAGCTTAGGGACTAGCGGGGGAGGTGAGCAGTTCTTC.